The present TCR beta chain was sequenced within a study of control samples from healthy donors and cancer patients. Some clones are missing from TCRdb's copy, which holds only in-frame ones; the method was immunoSEQ multiplex PCR. This table holds around 130,000 clones, over 75% found once. The material sequenced was blood. This sequence originates from a man over 45 in good health.

The CDR3 DNA follows: TGTGCCAGCAGCTTGCTCGTCTCTGGAAACACCATATATTTT. Protein: CASSLLVSGNTIYF. This chain connects TRBV5-6 to TRBJ1-3, with D uncertain. The V and J ends lost 1 base and 0 bases respectively, with 5 bases between them. The CDR3 loop spans 14 amino acids. The V gene's germline CDR1 is SGHDT and CDR2 YYEEEE.